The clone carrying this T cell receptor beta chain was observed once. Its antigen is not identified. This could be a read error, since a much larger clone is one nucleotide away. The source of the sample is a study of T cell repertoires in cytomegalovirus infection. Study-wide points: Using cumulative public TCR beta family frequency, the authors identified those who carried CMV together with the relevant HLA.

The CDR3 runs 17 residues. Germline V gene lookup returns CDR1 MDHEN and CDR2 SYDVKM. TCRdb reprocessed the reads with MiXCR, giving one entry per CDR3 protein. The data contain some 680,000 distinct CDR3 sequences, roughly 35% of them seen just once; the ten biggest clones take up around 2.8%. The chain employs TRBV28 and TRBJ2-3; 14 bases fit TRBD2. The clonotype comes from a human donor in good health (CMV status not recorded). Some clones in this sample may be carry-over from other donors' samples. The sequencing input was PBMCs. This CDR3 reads CASSPGTSGRVTDTPYF. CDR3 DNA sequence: TGTGCCAGCAGTCCCGGGACTAGCGGGAGAGTTACAGATACGCCGTATTTT.